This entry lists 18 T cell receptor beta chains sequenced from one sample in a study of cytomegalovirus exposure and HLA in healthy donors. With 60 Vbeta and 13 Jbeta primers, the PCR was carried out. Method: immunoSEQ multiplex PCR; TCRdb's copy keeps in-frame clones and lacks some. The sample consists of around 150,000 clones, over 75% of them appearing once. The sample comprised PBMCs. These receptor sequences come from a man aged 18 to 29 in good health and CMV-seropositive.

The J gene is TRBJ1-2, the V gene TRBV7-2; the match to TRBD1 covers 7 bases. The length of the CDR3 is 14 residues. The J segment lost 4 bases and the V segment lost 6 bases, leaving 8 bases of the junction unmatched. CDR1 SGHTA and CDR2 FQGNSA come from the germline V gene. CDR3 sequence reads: CASSQGGAGYGYTF. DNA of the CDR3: TGTGCCAGCAGTCAGGGGGGCGCGGGCTATGGCTACACCTTC.

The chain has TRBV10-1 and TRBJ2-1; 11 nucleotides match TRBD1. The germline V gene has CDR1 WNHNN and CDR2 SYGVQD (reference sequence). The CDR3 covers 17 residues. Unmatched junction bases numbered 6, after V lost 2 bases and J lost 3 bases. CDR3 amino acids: CASSEGQGAGFYNEQFF. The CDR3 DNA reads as TGCGCCAGCAGTGAGGGACAGGGGGCCGGTTTCTACAATGAGCAGTTCTTC.

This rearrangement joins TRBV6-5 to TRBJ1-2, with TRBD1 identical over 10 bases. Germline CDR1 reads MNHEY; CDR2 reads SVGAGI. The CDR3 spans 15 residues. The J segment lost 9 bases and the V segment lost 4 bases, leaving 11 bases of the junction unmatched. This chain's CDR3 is CASSWEGQGKDSYTF. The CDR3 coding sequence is TGTGCCAGCAGTTGGGAGGGACAGGGGAAGGACAGCTACACCTTC.

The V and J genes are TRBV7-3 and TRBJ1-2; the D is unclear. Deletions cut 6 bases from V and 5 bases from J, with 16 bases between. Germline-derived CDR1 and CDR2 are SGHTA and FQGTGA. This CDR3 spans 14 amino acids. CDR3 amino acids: CASRLGRGKYGYTF. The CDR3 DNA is TGTGCCAGCAGGTTAGGACGGGGAAAGTATGGCTACACCTTC.

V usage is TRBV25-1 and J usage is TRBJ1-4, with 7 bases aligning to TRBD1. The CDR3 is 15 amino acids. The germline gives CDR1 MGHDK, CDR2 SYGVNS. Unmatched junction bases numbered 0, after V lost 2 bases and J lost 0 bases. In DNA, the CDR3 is TGTGCCAGCAGTGAACAGGGGGCAACTAATGAAAAACTGTTTTTT. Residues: CASSEQGATNEKLFF.

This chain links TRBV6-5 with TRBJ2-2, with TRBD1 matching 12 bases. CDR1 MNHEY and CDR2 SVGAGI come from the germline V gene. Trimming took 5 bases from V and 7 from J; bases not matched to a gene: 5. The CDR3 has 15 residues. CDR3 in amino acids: CASSPGTGGNGELFF. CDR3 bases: TGTGCCAGCAGTCCCGGGACAGGGGGCAACGGGGAGCTGTTTTTT.

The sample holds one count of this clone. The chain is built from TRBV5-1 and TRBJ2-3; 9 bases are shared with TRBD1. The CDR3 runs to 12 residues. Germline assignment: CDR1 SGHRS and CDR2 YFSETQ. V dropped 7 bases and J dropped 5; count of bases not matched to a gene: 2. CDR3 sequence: CASGQGIDTQYF. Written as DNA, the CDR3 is TGCGCCAGCGGACAGGGGATAGATACGCAGTATTTT.

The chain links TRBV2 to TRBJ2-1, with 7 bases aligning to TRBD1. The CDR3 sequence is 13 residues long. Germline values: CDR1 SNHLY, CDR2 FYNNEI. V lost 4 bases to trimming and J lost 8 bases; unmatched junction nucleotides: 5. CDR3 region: CASSGQGRHEQFF. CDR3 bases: TGTGCCAGCAGTGGACAGGGTCGGCATGAGCAGTTCTTC.

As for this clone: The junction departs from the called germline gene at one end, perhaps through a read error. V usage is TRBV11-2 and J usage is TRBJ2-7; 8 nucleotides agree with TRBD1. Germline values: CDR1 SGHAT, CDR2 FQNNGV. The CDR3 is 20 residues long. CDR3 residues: CASSLDSPGQDPFYYERKMF. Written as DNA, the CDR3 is TGTGCCAGCAGCTTAGATTCGCCGGGACAGGACCCATTCTACTACGAGCGGAAGATGTTC.

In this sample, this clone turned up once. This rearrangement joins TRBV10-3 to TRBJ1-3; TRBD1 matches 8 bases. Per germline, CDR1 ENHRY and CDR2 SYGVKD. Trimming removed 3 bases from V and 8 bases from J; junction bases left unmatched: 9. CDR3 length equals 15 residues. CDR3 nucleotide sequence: TGTGCCATCAGTGACGTGGACAGGGTTAGATACACCATATATTTT. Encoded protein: CAISDVDRVRYTIYF.

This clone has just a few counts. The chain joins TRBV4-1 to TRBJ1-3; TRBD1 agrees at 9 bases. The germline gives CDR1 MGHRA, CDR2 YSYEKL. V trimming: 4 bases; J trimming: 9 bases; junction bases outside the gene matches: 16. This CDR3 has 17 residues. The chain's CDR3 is CASSRPTQGTGQGTIYF. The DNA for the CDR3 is TGCGCCAGCAGCCGACCCACTCAGGGGACAGGGCAGGGCACCATATATTTT.

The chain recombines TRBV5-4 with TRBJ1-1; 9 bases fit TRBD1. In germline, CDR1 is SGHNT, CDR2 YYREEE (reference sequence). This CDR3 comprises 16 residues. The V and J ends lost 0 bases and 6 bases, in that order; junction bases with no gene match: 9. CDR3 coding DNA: TGTGCCAGCAGCTTGGACCCCCGACAGGGGGAGGCTGAAGCTTTCTTT. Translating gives CASSLDPRQGEAEAFF.

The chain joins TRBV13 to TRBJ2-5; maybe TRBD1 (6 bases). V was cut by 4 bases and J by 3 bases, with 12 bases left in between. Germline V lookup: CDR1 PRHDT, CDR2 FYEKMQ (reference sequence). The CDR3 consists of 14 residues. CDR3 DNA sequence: TGTGCCAGCAGCTCCACAGGGTTAAAAGAGACCCAGTACTTC. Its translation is CASSSTGLKETQYF.

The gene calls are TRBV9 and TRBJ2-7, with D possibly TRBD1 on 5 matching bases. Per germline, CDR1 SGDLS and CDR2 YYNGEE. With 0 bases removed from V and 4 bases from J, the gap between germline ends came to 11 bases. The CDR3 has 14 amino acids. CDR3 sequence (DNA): TGTGCCAGCAGCGTAGGCGTGACAGCGTACGAGCAGTACTTC. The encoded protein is CASSVGVTAYEQYF.

CDR3 in amino acids: CASSYRDTPYEQYF. DNA for the CDR3: TGTGCCAGCAGCTACCGGGACACCCCCTACGAGCAGTACTTC. The chain joins TRBV7-2 to TRBJ2-7; the D gene is possibly TRBD1 (6 bases). Germline-derived CDR1 and CDR2 are SGHTA and FQGNSA. V was pared by 4 bases and J by 2 bases, with 12 bases between. The CDR3 covers 14 residues.

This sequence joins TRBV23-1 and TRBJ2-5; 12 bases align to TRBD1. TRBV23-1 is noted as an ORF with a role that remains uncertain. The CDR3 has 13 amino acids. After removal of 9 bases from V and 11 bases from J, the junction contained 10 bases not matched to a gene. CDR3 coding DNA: TGCGCCAGTCCGGGACAGGGGGCGCGGGAGCAGTACTTC. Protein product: CASPGQGAREQYF.

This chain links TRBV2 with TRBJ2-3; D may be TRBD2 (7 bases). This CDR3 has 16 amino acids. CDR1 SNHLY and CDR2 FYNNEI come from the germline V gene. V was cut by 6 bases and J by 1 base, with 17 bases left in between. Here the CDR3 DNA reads TGTGCCAGCAGCCCGTCGGCGGGGGCGCGCACAGATACGCAGTATTTT. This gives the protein CASSPSAGARTDTQYF.

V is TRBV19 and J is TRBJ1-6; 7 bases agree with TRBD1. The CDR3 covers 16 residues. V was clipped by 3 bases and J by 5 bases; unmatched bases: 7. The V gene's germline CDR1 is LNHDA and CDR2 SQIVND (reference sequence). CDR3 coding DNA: TGTGCCAGTAGTATGGTCAGGGACAGTAATAATTCACCCCTCCACTTT. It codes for CASSMVRDSNNSPLHF.